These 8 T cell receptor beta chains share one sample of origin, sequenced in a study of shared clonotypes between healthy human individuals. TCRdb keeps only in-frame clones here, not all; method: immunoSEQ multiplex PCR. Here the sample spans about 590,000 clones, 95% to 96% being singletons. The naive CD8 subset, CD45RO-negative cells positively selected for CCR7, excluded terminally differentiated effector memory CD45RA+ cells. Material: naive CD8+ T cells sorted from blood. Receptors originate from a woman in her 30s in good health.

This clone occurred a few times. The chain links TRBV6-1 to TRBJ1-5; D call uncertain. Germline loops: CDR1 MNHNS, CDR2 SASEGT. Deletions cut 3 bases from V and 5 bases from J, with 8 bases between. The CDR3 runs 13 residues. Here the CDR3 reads CASSDLGDQPQHF. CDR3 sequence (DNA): TGTGCCAGCAGTGACCTTGGGGATCAGCCCCAGCATTTT.

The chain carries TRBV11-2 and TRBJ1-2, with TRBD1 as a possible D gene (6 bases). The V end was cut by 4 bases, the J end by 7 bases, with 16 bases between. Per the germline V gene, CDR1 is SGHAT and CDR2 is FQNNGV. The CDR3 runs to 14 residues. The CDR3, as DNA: TGTGCCAGCAGCTCAACGAGGGGAGGGGGTGGCTACACCTTC. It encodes CASSSTRGGGGYTF. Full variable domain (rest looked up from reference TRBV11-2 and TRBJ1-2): EAGVAQSPRYKIIEKRQSVAFWCNPISGHATLYWYQQILGQGPKLLIQFQNNGVVDDSQLPKDRFSAERLKGVDSTLKIQPAKLEDSAVYLCASSSTRGGGGYTFGSGTRLTVV.

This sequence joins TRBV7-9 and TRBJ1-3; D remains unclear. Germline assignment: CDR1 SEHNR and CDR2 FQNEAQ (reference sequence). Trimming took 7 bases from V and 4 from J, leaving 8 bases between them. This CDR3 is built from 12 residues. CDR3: CASIAVGNTIYF. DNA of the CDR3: TGTGCCAGCATAGCGGTGGGAAACACCATATATTTT.

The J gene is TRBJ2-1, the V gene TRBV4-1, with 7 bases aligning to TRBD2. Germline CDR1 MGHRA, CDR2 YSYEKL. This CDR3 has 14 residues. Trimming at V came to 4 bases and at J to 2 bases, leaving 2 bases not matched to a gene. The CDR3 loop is CASSPREAYNEQFF. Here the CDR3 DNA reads TGCGCCAGCAGCCCCCGGGAGGCCTACAATGAGCAGTTCTTC.

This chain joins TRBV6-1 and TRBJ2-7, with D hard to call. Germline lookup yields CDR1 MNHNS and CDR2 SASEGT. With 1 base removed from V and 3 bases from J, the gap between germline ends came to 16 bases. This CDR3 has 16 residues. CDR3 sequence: CASSEGATNPFYEQYF. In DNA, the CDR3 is TGTGCCAGCAGTGAAGGGGCGACCAACCCGTTCTACGAGCAGTACTTC.

CDR3 amino acids: CASSASGTGNYEQYF. CDR3 sequence (DNA): TGTGCCAGCAGCGCGTCTGGGACAGGGAACTACGAGCAGTACTTC. V is TRBV9 and J is TRBJ2-7, with 9 bases fitting TRBD1. CDR3 length equals 15 residues. V trimming: 3 bases; J trimming: 3 bases; junction bases outside the gene matches: 7. CDR1 SGDLS and CDR2 YYNGEE come from the germline V gene.

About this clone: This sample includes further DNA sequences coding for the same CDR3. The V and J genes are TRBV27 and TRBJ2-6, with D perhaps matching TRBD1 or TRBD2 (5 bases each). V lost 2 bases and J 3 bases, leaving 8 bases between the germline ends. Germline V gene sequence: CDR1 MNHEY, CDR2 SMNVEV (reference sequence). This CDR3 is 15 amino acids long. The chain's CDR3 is CASSLAGSGANVLTF. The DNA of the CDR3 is TGTGCCAGCAGTTTAGCAGGGAGTGGGGCCAACGTCCTGACTTTC.

The CDR3, as DNA: TGTGCCAGCAGTTCCCTCAGACAGGGGCAGACCTACGAGCAGTACTTC. Translated: CASSSLRQGQTYEQYF. The gene calls are TRBV28 and TRBJ2-7; 8 bases fit TRBD1. Trimming removed 4 bases from V and 2 bases from J; junction bases left unmatched: 10. The length of the CDR3 is 16 residues. Germline CDR1 MDHEN, CDR2 SYDVKM.